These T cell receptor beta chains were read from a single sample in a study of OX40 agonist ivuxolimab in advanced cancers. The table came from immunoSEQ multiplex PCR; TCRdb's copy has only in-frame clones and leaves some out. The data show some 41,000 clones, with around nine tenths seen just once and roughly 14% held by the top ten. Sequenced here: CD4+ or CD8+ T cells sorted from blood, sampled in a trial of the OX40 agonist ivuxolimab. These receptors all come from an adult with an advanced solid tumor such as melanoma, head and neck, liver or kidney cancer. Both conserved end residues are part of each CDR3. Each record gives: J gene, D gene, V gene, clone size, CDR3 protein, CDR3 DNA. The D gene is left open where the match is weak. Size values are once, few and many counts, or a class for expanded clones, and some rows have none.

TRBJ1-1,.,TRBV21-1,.,CASSKNWSSLMNTEAFF,TGTGCCAGCAGCAAGAATTGGAGCAGCTTAATGAACACTGAAGCTTTCTTT
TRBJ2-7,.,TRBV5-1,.,CASSLPGQSYEQYF,TGCGCCAGCAGCCTCCCCGGACAGTCCTACGAGCAGTACTTC
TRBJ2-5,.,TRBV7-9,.,CASSPGPGGTWQYF,TGTGCCAGCAGCCCGGGCCCCGGGGGGACATGGCAGTACTTC
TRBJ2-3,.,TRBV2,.,CASRDGILADTQYF,TGTGCCAGCAGGGACGGGATCCTCGCGGATACGCAGTATTTT
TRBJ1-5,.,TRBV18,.,CASSPPGSGNQPQHF,TGTGCCAGCTCACCGCCTGGGTCCGGGAATCAGCCCCAGCATTTT
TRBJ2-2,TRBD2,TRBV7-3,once,CASSLTKGLAGDRRELFF,TGTGCCAGCAGCTTAACGAAAGGACTAGCGGGAGATAGGAGGGAGCTGTTTTTT
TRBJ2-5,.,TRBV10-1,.,CASSDDRLDQETQYF,TGCGCCAGCAGTGATGACAGGTTAGACCAAGAGACCCAGTACTTC
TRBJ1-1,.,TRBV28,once,CASRPPTRRLNTEAFF,TGTGCCAGCAGACCCCCAACCAGGAGACTGAACACTGAAGCTTTCTTT
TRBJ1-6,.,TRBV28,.,CASSRRVTGDSPLHF,TGTGCCAGCAGTCGCAGGGTGACGGGAGATTCACCCCTCCACTTT
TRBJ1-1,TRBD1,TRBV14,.,CASSQSGQGGTEAFF,TGTGCCAGCAGCCAATCTGGACAGGGGGGCACTGAAGCTTTCTTT
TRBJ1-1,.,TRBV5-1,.,CASSPWVNTEAFF,TGCGCCAGCAGCCCCTGGGTGAACACTGAAGCTTTCTTT
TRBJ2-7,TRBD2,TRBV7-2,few,CASSAGLAAYEQYF,TGTGCCAGCAGCGCGGGACTAGCGGCCTACGAGCAGTACTTC
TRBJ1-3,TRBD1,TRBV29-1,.,CSVVYRGLRNTIYF,TGCAGCGTTGTTTACAGGGGGCTTCGGAACACCATATATTTT
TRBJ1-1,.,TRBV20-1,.,CSAQESTEAFF,TGCAGTGCGCAGGAGAGCACTGAAGCTTTCTTT
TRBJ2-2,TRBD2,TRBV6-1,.,CASSELAGDTGELFF,TGTGCCAGCAGTGAACTAGCGGGAGACACCGGGGAGCTGTTTTTT
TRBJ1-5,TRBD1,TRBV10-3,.,CAISQDRADSNQPQHF,TGTGCCATCAGTCAGGACAGGGCCGATAGCAATCAGCCCCAGCATTTT
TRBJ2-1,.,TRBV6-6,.,CASSSGGHEQFF,TGTGCCAGCAGCTCCGGGGGCCATGAGCAGTTCTTC
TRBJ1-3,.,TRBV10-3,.,CAISDTRGAPFGNTIYF,TGTGCCATCAGTGATACCAGGGGAGCTCCTTTTGGAAACACCATATATTTT
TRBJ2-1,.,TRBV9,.,CASSVAAGASYNEQFF,TGTGCCAGCAGCGTAGCGGCAGGAGCCAGCTACAATGAGCAGTTCTTC
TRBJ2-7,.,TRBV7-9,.,CASSPDARLGGGEQYF,TGTGCCAGCAGCCCAGACGCAAGACTAGGGGGGGGCGAGCAGTACTTC
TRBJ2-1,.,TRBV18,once,CASSKDSPYNEQFF,TGTGCCAGCTCAAAGGACAGTCCCTACAATGAGCAGTTCTTC
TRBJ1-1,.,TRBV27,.,CASSANRRSNTEAFF,TGTGCCAGCAGCGCAAACAGGAGATCGAACACTGAAGCTTTCTTT
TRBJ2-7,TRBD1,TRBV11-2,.,CASSLETGTSYEQYF,TGTGCCAGCAGCTTAGAGACAGGGACCTCCTACGAGCAGTACTTC
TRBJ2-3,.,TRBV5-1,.,CASSLGRSTDTQYF,TGCGCCAGCAGCTTGGGCAGGTCCACAGATACGCAGTATTTT
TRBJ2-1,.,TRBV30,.,CAWSGGTYNEQFF,TGTGCCTGGAGTGGGGGTACCTACAATGAGCAGTTCTTC
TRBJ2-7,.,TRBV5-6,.,CASSFPQGHSYEQYF,TGTGCCAGCAGCTTTCCCCAGGGGCACTCCTACGAGCAGTACTTC
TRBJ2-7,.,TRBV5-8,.,CASSLSHSSYEQYF,TGTGCCAGCAGCTTGTCGCACAGCTCCTACGAGCAGTACTTC
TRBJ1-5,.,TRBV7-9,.,CASSLGPSETQPQHF,TGTGCCAGCAGCTTAGGTCCCAGCGAAACTCAGCCCCAGCATTTT
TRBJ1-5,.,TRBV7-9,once,CASSPGVDNQPQHF,TGTGCCAGCAGCCCGGGAGTTGATAATCAGCCCCAGCATTTT
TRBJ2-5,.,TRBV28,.,CASSQLGTGKQETQYF,TGTGCCAGCAGTCAGCTAGGGACGGGAAAACAAGAGACCCAGTACTTC
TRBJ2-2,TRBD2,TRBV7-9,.,CASPRGGNTGELFF,TGTGCCAGCCCCCGGGGGGGAAACACCGGGGAGCTGTTTTTT
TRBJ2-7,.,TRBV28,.,CASRDGQGTFYEQYF,TGTGCCAGCAGGGACGGCCAGGGGACCTTCTACGAGCAGTACTTC
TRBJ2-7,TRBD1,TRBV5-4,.,CASSALGQVEQYF,TGTGCCAGCAGCGCGTTGGGACAGGTCGAGCAGTACTTC
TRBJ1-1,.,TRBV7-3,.,CASSLGGGMNTEAFF,TGTGCCAGCAGCTTGGGTGGGGGGATGAACACTGAAGCTTTCTTT
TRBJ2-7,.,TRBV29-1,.,CSVAGSSYEQYF,TGCAGCGTTGCCGGCAGCTCCTACGAGCAGTACTTC
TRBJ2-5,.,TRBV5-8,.,CASSLNGGPQETQYF,TGTGCCAGCAGCTTGAACGGGGGGCCCCAAGAGACCCAGTACTTC
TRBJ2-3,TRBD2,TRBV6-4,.,CASRTSGRSDTQYF,TGTGCCAGCAGGACTAGCGGGAGGTCAGATACGCAGTATTTT
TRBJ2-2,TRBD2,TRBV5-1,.,CASSLVTSGSGELFF,TGCGCCAGCAGCTTGGTGACTAGCGGGAGCGGGGAGCTGTTTTTT